The clone carrying this T cell receptor (beta chain) was found many times. Antigen unknown. TCRdb itself ran the reads through MiXCR, one entry per CDR3 protein. The sample lists fewer than 850,000 distinct CDR3 sequences, 25% to 35% occurring once. The data stem from a study of T cell repertoires in cytomegalovirus infection. Findings and caveats of the study: Using cumulative public TCR beta family frequency, the authors identified those who carried CMV together with the relevant HLA.

The CDR3 is 15 residues long. Per germline, CDR1 SGHTA and CDR2 FQGNSA. Unmatched junction bases numbered 5, after V lost 5 bases and J lost 3 bases. Material: cultured CD8+ T cells from PBMCs, obtained from culture after CMV antigen stimulation. The sequence was obtained from a human donor in good health (CMV status not recorded). Some clones in this sample may be carry-over from other donors' samples. The gene calls are TRBV7-2 and TRBJ1-5, with 9 bases lining up with TRBD1. The CDR3, as DNA: TGTGCCAGCAGCCGACGGACAGGGGTCAATCAGCCCCAGCATTTT. Its translation is CASSRRTGVNQPQHF.